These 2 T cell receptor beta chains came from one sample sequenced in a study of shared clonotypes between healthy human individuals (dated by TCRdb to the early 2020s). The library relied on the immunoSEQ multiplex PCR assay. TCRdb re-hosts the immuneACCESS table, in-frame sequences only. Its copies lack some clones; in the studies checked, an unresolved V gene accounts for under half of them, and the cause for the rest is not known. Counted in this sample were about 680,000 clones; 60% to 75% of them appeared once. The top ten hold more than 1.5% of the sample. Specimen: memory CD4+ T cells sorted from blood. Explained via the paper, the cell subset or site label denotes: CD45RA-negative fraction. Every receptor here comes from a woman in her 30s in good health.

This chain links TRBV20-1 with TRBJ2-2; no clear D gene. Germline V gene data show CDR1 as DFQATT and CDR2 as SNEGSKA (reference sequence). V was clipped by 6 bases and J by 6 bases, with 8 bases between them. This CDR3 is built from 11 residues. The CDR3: CSAARAGELFF. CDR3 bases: TGCAGTGCCGCCCGGGCCGGGGAGCTGTTTTTT.

In DNA, the CDR3 is TGTGCCAGCAGCGTAGGGCAGATGGGAGAAAAACTGTTTTTT. Protein: CASSVGQMGEKLFF. The rearrangement uses TRBV9 and TRBJ1-4; no clear D gene. In germline, CDR1 is SGDLS, CDR2 YYNGEE. Trimming left V 0 bases short and J 8 bases short, with 11 bases between. CDR3 length: 14 amino acids.